The rows below give T cell receptor beta chains drawn from one sample of a study of early T cells in non-severe SARS-CoV-2 infection. Using its own MiXCR run on the 5' RACE reads, TCRdb lists one record per CDR3 protein. The table lists more than 55,000 distinct CDR3 sequences, approximately 6.1% of them singletons. The sample was whole blood, taken at baseline. These receptors were obtained from an adult who was a healthcare worker with PCR-confirmed SARS-CoV-2 infection or an uninfected control (not recorded which). Both conserved end residues are part of each CDR3. A D gene is named only where the DNA matches it firmly. Some rows have no size entry. The others give once, few or many, or a class for an expanded clone.

clone_size d_call cdr3_length j_call v_call cdr3_aa cdr3_nt
few - 12 TRBJ1-2 TRBV5-5 CASSPVGRGFTF TGTGCCAGCAGCCCCGTCGGCAGGGGCTTTACCTTC
- TRBD2 19 TRBJ2-1 TRBV19 CASSIEPPGLAGVSNEQFF TGTGCCAGTAGTATAGAGCCGCCGGGACTAGCGGGAGTCAGCAATGAGCAGTTCTTC
few - 14 TRBJ2-1 TRBV20-1 CSASGSVSLNEQFF TGCAGTGCTAGCGGGAGTGTTTCTTTGAATGAGCAGTTCTTC
few TRBD1 17 TRBJ1-6 TRBV6-1 CASSEAVGQGSNSPLHF TGTGCCAGCAGTGAAGCGGTCGGACAGGGAAGCAATTCACCCCTCCACTTT
- TRBD1 14 TRBJ2-7 TRBV6-6 CASSYRGQGGEQYF TGTGCCAGCAGTTACAGGGGACAGGGGGGAGAGCAGTACTTC
many - 13 TRBJ2-3 TRBV7-9 CASSLNSRDTQYF TGTGCCAGCAGCTTAAATAGTCGGGATACGCAGTATTTT
few TRBD2 14 TRBJ2-3 TRBV7-9 CASSLGPGGLAQYF TGTGCCAGCAGCTTAGGACCGGGGGGTCTAGCGCAGTATTTT
many - 14 TRBJ1-5 TRBV9 CASSVDQAAEPQHF TGTGCCAGCAGCGTAGACCAGGCAGCGGAGCCCCAGCATTTT
many - 13 TRBJ1-1 TRBV28 CASSLEGHYEAFF TGTGCCAGCAGTTTAGAGGGACACTATGAAGCTTTCTTT
- TRBD2 16 TRBJ2-7 TRBV4-3 CASSREGGLVPYEQYF TGCGCCAGCAGCCGAGAGGGGGGACTAGTCCCCTACGAGCAGTACTTC
- - 13 TRBJ1-2 TRBV28 CASSTLPGNGYTF TGTGCCAGCAGCACACTCCCAGGGAATGGCTACACCTTC
many - 15 TRBJ1-5 TRBV28 CASSPPGTANQPQHF TGTGCCAGCAGTCCTCCAGGGACGGCGAATCAGCCCCAGCATTTT
many TRBD1 16 TRBJ1-5 TRBV6-1 CASSEVRGSSNQPQHF TGTGCCAGCAGTGAAGTCAGGGGGTCCAGCAATCAGCCCCAGCATTTT
many - 14 TRBJ2-3 TRBV24-1 CATSDEHRTDTQYF TGTGCCACCAGTGATGAGCACCGCACAGATACGCAGTATTTT
few - 14 TRBJ2-3 TRBV24-1 CATSRDGTTDTQYF TGTGCCACCAGTCGTGACGGGACAACAGATACGCAGTATTTT
- - 9 TRBJ1-1 TRBV24-1 CATGGFAFF TGTGCCACCGGCGGTTTCGCTTTCTTT
few - 16 TRBJ1-5 TRBV20-1 CSARDHKEWSNQPQHF TGCAGTGCTAGAGATCATAAGGAATGGAGCAATCAGCCCCAGCATTTT
few - 15 TRBJ2-5 TRBV27 CASSFLSSPLKTQYF TGTGCCAGCAGCTTTCTATCCTCACCCTTGAAGACCCAGTACTTC
many TRBD1 13 TRBJ1-4 TRBV20-1 CSAGDRGDEKLFF TGCAGTGCTGGGGACAGGGGTGATGAAAAACTGTTTTTT
- - 14 TRBJ2-1 TRBV4-2 CASSHSRGLLEQFF TGTGCCAGCAGCCACTCAAGAGGGCTTTTAGAGCAGTTCTTC
many - 15 TRBJ2-1 TRBV6-6 CASSYPPSSYNEQFF TGTGCCAGCAGTTACCCCCCCAGCTCCTACAATGAGCAGTTCTTC
once - 14 TRBJ2-7 TRBV7-9 CASTLIQGTYEQYF TGTGCCAGCACCCTTATACAGGGAACCTACGAGCAGTACTTC
many - 13 TRBJ1-2 TRBV4-3 CASSQQGNYGYTF TGCGCCAGCAGCCAACAGGGGAACTATGGCTACACCTTC
- - 17 TRBJ2-1 TRBV7-6 CASSLGPPQYSYNEQFF TGTGCCAGCAGCTTAGGCCCCCCCCAGTACTCCTACAATGAGCAGTTCTTC
many - 11 TRBJ1-2 TRBV28 CASSAYRGYTF TGTGCCAGCAGTGCATATCGTGGCTACACCTTC
many TRBD2 15 TRBJ2-3 TRBV10-1 CASSLSAGGTDTQYF TGCGCCAGCAGTCTGTCTGCGGGAGGGACAGATACGCAGTATTTT
- - 11 TRBJ2-2 TRBV6-1 CASRSTGELFF TGTGCCAGCAGAAGCACCGGGGAGCTGTTTTTT
many TRBD2 16 TRBJ2-3 TRBV6-2/TRBV6-3 CASSYGVAGSPDTQYF TGTGCCAGCAGTTACGGAGTAGCGGGATCGCCAGATACGCAGTATTTT
many - 15 TRBJ2-1 TRBV20-1 CSATSLELTYNEQFF TGCAGTGCTACGTCGTTAGAACTCACCTACAATGAGCAGTTCTTC
many - 16 TRBJ2-1 TRBV4-1 CASSQEYRMYYNEQFF TGCGCCAGCAGCCAAGAGTACCGGATGTACTACAATGAGCAGTTCTTC
many TRBD1 16 TRBJ1-5 TRBV7-8 CASSLDRQGNGQPQHF TGTGCCAGCAGCTTAGATCGACAGGGGAACGGTCAGCCCCAGCATTTT
many - 11 TRBJ1-1 TRBV29-1 CSVENTEVAFF TGCAGCGTTGAGAACACAGAGGTAGCTTTCTTT
many TRBD2 13 TRBJ2-7 TRBV5-5 CASSLVQGGEQYF TGTGCCAGCAGCTTGGTTCAGGGAGGGGAGCAGTACTTC
many - 12 TRBJ1-1 TRBV6-6 CATRGATSKAFF TGTGCCACCCGTGGAGCGACTTCAAAAGCTTTCTTT
many - 15 TRBJ2-2 TRBV21-1 CASSTRDRGTGELFF TGTGCCAGCAGCACCCGGGACAGGGGGACCGGGGAGCTGTTTTTT
many - 15 TRBJ1-1 TRBV5-1 CASSLMGARNTEAFF TGCGCCAGCAGCTTGATGGGGGCGCGGAACACTGAAGCTTTCTTT
few - 13 TRBJ2-1 TRBV11-3 CASSFTSRDEQFF TGTGCCAGCAGCTTTACTAGTCGGGATGAGCAGTTCTTC
many TRBD1 15 TRBJ1-1 TRBV20-1 CSARDLGTGVAEAFF TGCAGTGCTAGAGATTTAGGGACAGGGGTGGCTGAAGCTTTCTTT
- TRBD1 14 TRBJ2-2 TRBV28 CASETGVDSGVLFF TGTGCCAGCGAAACAGGGGTTGATTCCGGGGTGCTGTTTTTT